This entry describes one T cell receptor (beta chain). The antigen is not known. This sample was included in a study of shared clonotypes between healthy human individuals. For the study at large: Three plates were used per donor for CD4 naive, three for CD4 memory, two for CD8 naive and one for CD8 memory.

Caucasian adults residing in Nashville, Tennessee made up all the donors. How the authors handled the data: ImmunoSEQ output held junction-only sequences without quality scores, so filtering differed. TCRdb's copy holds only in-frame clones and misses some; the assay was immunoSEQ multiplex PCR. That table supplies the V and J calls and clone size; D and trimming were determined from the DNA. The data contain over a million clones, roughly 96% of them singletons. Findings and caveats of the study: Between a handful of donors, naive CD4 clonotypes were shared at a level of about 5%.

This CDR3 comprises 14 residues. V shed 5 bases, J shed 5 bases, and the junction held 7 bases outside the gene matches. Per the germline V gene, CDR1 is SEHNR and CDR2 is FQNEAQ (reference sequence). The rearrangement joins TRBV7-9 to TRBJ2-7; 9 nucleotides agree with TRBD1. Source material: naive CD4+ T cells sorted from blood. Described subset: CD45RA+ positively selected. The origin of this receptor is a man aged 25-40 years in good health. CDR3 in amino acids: CASSRPDRGHEQYF. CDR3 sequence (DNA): TGTGCCAGCAGCAGGCCGGACAGGGGTCACGAGCAGTACTTC.